One and the same sample provided the 27 T cell receptor beta chains below, sequenced in a study of T cell clones after liver transplantation. The method was immunoSEQ multiplex PCR; TCRdb's version includes in-frame clones alone and lacks a portion of them. The sample has roughly 100,000 clones, 80% to 85% seen once. The sample in question was CD4+ T cells from blood, obtained before liver transplant. The receptors derive from a human donor who received a liver transplant.

This clone has only a few counts. The chain has TRBV4-1 and TRBJ2-5; maybe TRBD1 (5 bases). Trimming left V 5 bases short and J 2 bases short, with 6 bases between. This CDR3 region has 12 residues. Germline V gives CDR1 MGHRA, CDR2 YSYEKL. The CDR3 loop is CASSRGQETQYF. Written as DNA, the CDR3 is TGCGCCAGCAGCAGGGGACAAGAGACCCAGTACTTC.

The rearrangement links TRBV28 to TRBJ1-3, with D hard to call. Germline V CDR1 and CDR2: MDHEN, SYDVKM. V lost 3 bases and J 3 bases, leaving 12 bases between the germline ends. The CDR3 loop spans 15 amino acids. As DNA, the CDR3 is TGTGCCAGCAGTTTGCCCGGGCGGGTTGGAAACACCATATATTTT. It specifies CASSLPGRVGNTIYF.

This clone was recorded a few times. CDR3 protein: CASRKAGLVLEGNTGELFF. CDR3 in DNA: TGTGCCAGCAGGAAGGCAGGGTTAGTCCTTGAGGGTAACACCGGGGAGCTGTTTTTT. The chain carries TRBV2 and TRBJ2-2; D is possibly TRBD1 or TRBD2 (5 bases each). The CDR3 length is 19 residues. Between the trimmed V and J ends, which lost 6 bases and 2 bases, there was a span of 25 bases. Germline assignment: CDR1 SNHLY and CDR2 FYNNEI.

The rearrangement joins TRBV4-1 to TRBJ2-7, with 8 positions matching TRBD1. V lost 1 base, J lost 4 bases, and 6 bases stayed unmatched. Germline V gene data show CDR1 as MGHRA and CDR2 as YSYEKL. CDR3 length equals 15 residues. DNA of the CDR3: TGCGCCAGCAGCCAAGCGGACAGGGTAGAATACGAGCAGTACTTC. It yields the protein CASSQADRVEYEQYF.

This chain links TRBV30 with TRBJ1-3, with TRBD1 matching 11 bases. The germline V gene encodes CDR1 GTSNPN and CDR2 SVGIG (reference sequence). This CDR3 has 14 amino acids. The V and J ends lost 5 bases and 6 bases, in that order; junction bases with no gene match: 6. CDR3 in DNA: TGTGCCTGGGGGCCGGGACAGGGGGTAAACACCATATATTTT. Translated: CAWGPGQGVNTIYF.

The rearrangement links TRBV25-1 to TRBJ2-7; 8 nucleotides agree with TRBD1. The CDR3 loop spans 13 amino acids. The junction had 12 bases not matched to a gene; V was cut back by 10 bases and J by 7 bases. CDR1 and CDR2 (germline): MGHDK, SYGVNS. The CDR3 loop is CATVGGQGYEQYF. CDR3 DNA: TGTGCCACCGTCGGCGGACAGGGTTATGAGCAGTACTTC.

The chain is built from TRBV7-2 and TRBJ2-7; 11 bases are shared with TRBD1. The CDR3 sequence is 17 residues long. After removal of 5 bases from V and 0 bases from J, the junction contained 9 bases not matched to a gene. Germline V gene lookup returns CDR1 SGHTA and CDR2 FQGNSA. In DNA, the CDR3 is TGTGCCAGCAGCCTCGGGACAGGGGGGCCAAGCTCCTACGAGCAGTACTTC. This translates into CASSLGTGGPSSYEQYF.

The chain links TRBV4-3 to TRBJ2-2, with D possibly being TRBD1 (5 bases). There are 14 residues in the CDR3. The germline gives CDR1 LGHNA, CDR2 YSLEER. The V gene lost 6 bases and the J gene lost 1 base, with 9 bases spanning the gap. The CDR3: CASRLTENTGELFF. Here the CDR3 DNA reads TGCGCCAGCAGACTGACAGAGAACACCGGGGAGCTGTTTTTT.

This chain connects TRBV11-2 to TRBJ2-7, with unresolved D. The germline gives CDR1 SGHAT, CDR2 FQNNGV. The CDR3 runs to 15 residues. Trimming pared 0 bases from V and 3 bases from J, leaving 12 bases between. CDR3 loop: CASSLEGSRNYEQYF. The CDR3 bases are TGTGCCAGCAGCTTAGAGGGAAGTCGGAACTACGAGCAGTACTTC. Drawing the rest from reference TRBV11-2 and TRBJ2-7, the complete variable domain is EAGVAQSPRYKIIEKRQSVAFWCNPISGHATLYWYQQILGQGPKLLIQFQNNGVVDDSQLPKDRFSAERLKGVDSTLKIQPAKLEDSAVYLCASSLEGSRNYEQYFGPGTRLTVT.

The chain is built from TRBV18 and TRBJ2-5; 11 positions match TRBD1. The trim removed 6 bases at V and 5 bases at J, leaving 11 bases unmatched. The CDR3 runs to 16 residues. Per germline, CDR1 KGHSH and CDR2 LQKENI. The CDR3 here is CASSPGTGGFKETQYF. In DNA form, the CDR3 reads TGTGCCAGCTCCCCCGGGACAGGGGGTTTCAAGGAGACCCAGTACTTC.

The chain recombines TRBV19 with TRBJ2-7, with D maybe TRBD1 (5 bases). The CDR3 sequence is 13 residues long. The V gene's germline CDR1 is LNHDA and CDR2 SQIVND (reference sequence). Trimming removed 1 base at V and 6 bases at J, with 10 bases between. CDR3 sequence: CASSIGFRGEQYF. For the CDR3, the DNA is TGTGCCAGTAGTATAGGATTTAGGGGCGAGCAGTACTTC.

This clone was found once. The chain combines TRBV9 with TRBJ2-1; D is uncertain. Trimming stripped 0 bases from V and 4 bases from J, with 8 bases between. The CDR3 totals 14 residues. Looked up from germline, CDR1 is SGDLS and CDR2 is YYNGEE. In DNA, the CDR3 is TGTGCCAGCAGCGTAGCTCCCGAATACAATGAGCAGTTCTTC. Its protein product is CASSVAPEYNEQFF.

The chain recombines TRBV28 with TRBJ1-1; TRBD1 might be the D (5 bases). This CDR3 is built from 12 residues. Germline CDR1 reads MDHEN; CDR2 reads SYDVKM. V was pared by 6 bases and J by 4 bases, with 9 bases between. Written as DNA, the CDR3 is TGTGCCAGCAGGATTCAGGGCACTGAAGCTTTCTTT. Translating it yields CASRIQGTEAFF.

The chain is built from TRBV15 and TRBJ2-1; perhaps TRBD2 as D (6 bases). Looked up from germline, CDR1 is LNHNV and CDR2 is YYDKDF (reference sequence). Trimming took off 0 bases at V and 5 bases at J, with 20 bases between the two ends. The CDR3 runs 18 residues. The DNA for the CDR3 is TGTGCCACCAGCAGAGATCGGGCGGGGAGAGCTAGGCACAATGAGCAGTTCTTC. Protein: CATSRDRAGRARHNEQFF.

This clone was recorded only once. This rearrangement joins TRBV10-3 to TRBJ2-5; D call uncertain. The CDR3 is 14 amino acids. The V and J ends lost 2 bases and 5 bases respectively, with 12 bases between them. Germline CDR1 reads ENHRY; CDR2 reads SYGVKD. Here the CDR3 reads CAISEPGRDETQYF. In DNA, the CDR3 is TGTGCCATCAGTGAGCCCGGGCGAGACGAGACCCAGTACTTC.

V gene TRBV23-1 combines with J gene TRBJ1-2, with D maybe TRBD1 (6 bases). TRBV23-1 is an ORF for which the function is uncertain. CDR3 size: 16 residues. V lost 3 bases, J lost 0 bases, and 14 bases lay in between. CDR3 sequence: CASSHNTGPPNYGYTF. As DNA, the CDR3 is TGCGCCAGCAGTCATAATACAGGGCCTCCTAACTATGGCTACACCTTC.

CDR3 bases: TGTGCCAGCAGCTCTCCGGGACGGTTAAATCAGCCCCAGCATTTT. Amino acid sequence: CASSSPGRLNQPQHF. The chain has TRBV7-8 and TRBJ1-5, with D possibly matching TRBD1 (5 bases). From germline, CDR1 is SGHVS and CDR2 FQNEAQ. V dropped 4 bases and J dropped 4 bases, with 14 bases sitting between them. CDR3 length: 15 residues.

The genes are TRBV7-2 and TRBJ1-2, with D perhaps matching TRBD1 (6 bases). CDR1 and CDR2 from the germline V gene are SGHTA and FQGNSA. The V end lost 1 base, the J end lost 7 bases, and 13 bases lay between the germline ends. CDR3 size: 14 residues. This CDR3 reads CASSLEGGLGGYTF. The CDR3, as DNA: TGTGCCAGCAGCTTAGAGGGGGGACTAGGTGGCTACACCTTC.

The J gene is TRBJ1-1, the V gene TRBV5-4; the D gene is possibly TRBD1 (6 bases). The CDR3 spans 14 residues. The germline V gene has CDR1 SGHNT and CDR2 YYREEE (reference sequence). V lost 1 base to trimming and J lost 0 bases, with 7 bases between them. Written as DNA, the CDR3 is TGTGCCAGCAGCTTGCAGGGGATGAACACTGAAGCTTTCTTT. Protein sequence: CASSLQGMNTEAFF. Full variable domain (remainder filled in from reference TRBV5-4 and TRBJ1-1): ETGVTQSPTHLIKTRGQQVTLRCSSQSGHNTVSWYQQALGQGPQFIFQYYREEENGRGNFPPRFSGLQFPNYSSELNVNALELDDSALYLCASSLQGMNTEAFFGQGTRLTVV.

The rearrangement uses TRBV10-2 and TRBJ1-1; 11 bases match TRBD1. CDR1 is WSHSY, CDR2 SAAADI, per germline. This CDR3 is 15 amino acids long. Trimming removed 2 bases from V and 1 base from J; junction bases left unmatched: 0. The CDR3 bases are TGCGCCAGCAGTGAGGGGACAGGGGGGAACACTGAAGCTTTCTTT. This encodes CASSEGTGGNTEAFF.

The count of this clone is one. The J gene is TRBJ2-7, the V gene TRBV6-1, with D possibly being TRBD2 (6 bases). CDR1 and CDR2 (germline): MNHNS, SASEGT. V lost 8 bases and J 0 bases, leaving 14 bases between the germline ends. The CDR3 sequence is 14 residues long. CDR3 sequence: CASLAGLLSYEQYF. The CDR3 DNA sequence: TGTGCCAGCCTCGCGGGGCTCCTCTCCTACGAGCAGTACTTC.

The rearrangement uses TRBV4-1 and TRBJ2-7; D is unresolved. CDR3 length equals 16 residues. Germline values: CDR1 MGHRA, CDR2 YSYEKL. Deletions cut 1 base from V and 3 bases from J, with 16 bases between. The CDR3 DNA is TGCGCCAGCAGCCAAGGCATACAGTTCCCCTACTACGAGCAGTACTTC. Its translation: CASSQGIQFPYYEQYF.

The V gene is TRBV29-1, the J gene TRBJ1-1; D is perhaps TRBD1 (6 bases). CDR1 and CDR2 from the germline V gene are SQVTM and ANQGSEA. This CDR3 contains 12 residues. Trimming stripped 1 base from V and 5 bases from J, with 8 bases between. The CDR3 bases are TGCAGCGTTGAAGGGGGGCGAACTGAAGCTTTCTTT. This gives the protein CSVEGGRTEAFF.

This clone occurred once. The chain couples TRBV5-1 to TRBJ2-7; the match to TRBD2 covers 9 bases. Trimming removed 6 bases from V and 0 bases from J; junction bases left unmatched: 7. The CDR3 sequence is 15 residues long. Germline-derived CDR1 and CDR2 are SGHRS and YFSETQ. The chain's CDR3 is CASKLAGTYSYEQYF. CDR3 DNA: TGCGCCAGCAAGCTAGCGGGAACCTACTCCTACGAGCAGTACTTC.

The chain is built from TRBV7-2 and TRBJ1-5, with D unclear. Germline V gene sequence: CDR1 SGHTA, CDR2 FQGNSA. Trimming shortened V by 5 bases and J by 2 bases, and 10 bases separated the two germline ends. This CDR3 region has 14 residues. The CDR3 loop is CASSLSGGNQPQHF. CDR3 nucleotides: TGTGCCAGCAGCCTCTCCGGGGGCAATCAGCCCCAGCATTTT.

The CDR3 loop is CASSEMAGYGYTF. Written as DNA, the CDR3 is TGTGCCAGCAGTGAAATGGCAGGGTATGGCTACACCTTC. This chain uses TRBV6-1 with TRBJ1-2, with a weak D call TRBD1 (5 bases). CDR1 is MNHNS and CDR2 is SASEGT in the germline V gene. The V gene lost 2 bases and the J gene lost 5 bases, with 9 bases spanning the gap. The CDR3 consists of 13 residues.

The rearrangement links TRBV30 to TRBJ2-2; D unresolved. Trimming cost V 5 bases and J 1 base, with 17 bases left between them. The CDR3 length is 16 residues. The germline CDR1 and CDR2 sequences are GTSNPN and SVGIG (reference sequence). The CDR3 protein is CAWCPISAQNTGELFF. The CDR3 DNA reads TGTGCCTGGTGTCCTATCAGCGCGCAGAACACCGGGGAGCTGTTTTTT.